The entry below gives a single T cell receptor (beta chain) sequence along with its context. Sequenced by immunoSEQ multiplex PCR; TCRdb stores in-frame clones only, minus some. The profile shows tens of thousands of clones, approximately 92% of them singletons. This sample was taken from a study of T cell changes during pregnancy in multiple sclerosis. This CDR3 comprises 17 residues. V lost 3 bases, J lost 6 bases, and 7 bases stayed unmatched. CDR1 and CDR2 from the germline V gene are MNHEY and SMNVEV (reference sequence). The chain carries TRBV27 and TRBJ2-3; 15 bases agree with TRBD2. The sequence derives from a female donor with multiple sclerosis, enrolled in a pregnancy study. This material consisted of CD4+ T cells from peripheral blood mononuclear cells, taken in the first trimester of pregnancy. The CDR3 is CASSFLGLAGGPDTQYF. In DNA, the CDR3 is TGTGCCAGCAGTTTCCTCGGACTAGCGGGAGGGCCGGATACGCAGTATTTT.